The 32 T cell receptor beta chains reported below all come from one sample, sequenced in a study of blood T cell repertoires in COVID-19. Clones were read by immunoSEQ multiplex PCR, and TCRdb kept only the in-frame ones, dropping some. The profile shows around 100,000 clones, more than 75% of them singletons. The material sequenced was peripheral blood. These receptor sequences come from a woman younger than 45 with acute or convalescent COVID-19.

V gene TRBV4-1 combines with J gene TRBJ1-5; 11 bases agree with TRBD1. The junction had 5 bases not matched to a gene; V was cut back by 4 bases and J by 6 bases. CDR1 and CDR2 from the germline V gene are MGHRA and YSYEKL. The CDR3 runs 15 residues. This CDR3 is CASSRTGQGAQPQHF. CDR3 sequence (DNA): TGCGCCAGCAGCCGGACCGGACAGGGGGCTCAGCCCCAGCATTTT.

The rearrangement uses TRBV6-5 and TRBJ2-3, with D tentatively TRBD2 (5 bases). The CDR3 sequence is 15 residues long. The V gene's germline CDR1 is MNHEY and CDR2 SVGAGI. Trimming removed 2 bases at V and 5 bases at J, with 14 bases between. CDR3 in DNA: TGTGCCAGCAGTTACACTAGGATGACGGTAGATACGCAGTATTTT. As protein: CASSYTRMTVDTQYF.

The J gene is TRBJ1-3, the V gene TRBV6-5; D gene ambiguous. V shed 5 bases and J shed 2 bases, with 4 bases lying between them. Germline CDR1 MNHEY, CDR2 SVGAGI. The CDR3 totals 12 residues. CDR3 coding DNA: TGTGCCAGCAGTACTACTGGAAACACCATATATTTT. It is translated as CASSTTGNTIYF.

Here the CDR3 DNA reads TGTGCCAGCTCATCGGACAGGCCTTCCCTTCCCATGAACACTGAAGCTTTCTTT. It specifies CASSSDRPSLPMNTEAFF. V gene TRBV18 combines with J gene TRBJ1-1; 7 bases match TRBD1. V dropped 5 bases and J dropped 0; count of bases not matched to a gene: 15. CDR3 length: 18 amino acids. The germline V gene encodes CDR1 KGHSH and CDR2 LQKENI.

The genes are TRBV30 and TRBJ1-1; D may be TRBD1 (5 bases). Trimming stripped 0 bases from V and 4 bases from J, with 15 bases between. Germline V gene data show CDR1 as GTSNPN and CDR2 as SVGIG (reference sequence). The length of the CDR3 is 15 residues. CDR3 DNA sequence: TGTGCCTGGAGTGTACCGGTGGGGCAAAGCACTGAAGCTTTCTTT. This gives the protein CAWSVPVGQSTEAFF.

The gene calls are TRBV30 and TRBJ1-3; no clear D gene. Germline V gives CDR1 GTSNPN, CDR2 SVGIG (reference sequence). The length of the CDR3 is 13 residues. Trimming pared 2 bases from V and 1 base from J, leaving 6 bases between. The CDR3 protein is CAWSIGSGNTIYF. DNA of the CDR3: TGTGCCTGGAGTATCGGGTCTGGAAACACCATATATTTT.

The chain couples TRBV30 to TRBJ1-2; 10 bases are shared with TRBD1. The CDR3 is 14 residues long. CDR1 is GTSNPN, CDR2 SVGIG, per germline (reference sequence). Germline trimming cut 3 bases from V and 4 bases from J; bases unmatched to any gene: 5. The CDR3 coding sequence is TGTGCCTGGAGAACTCGGACAGGGGGCTATGGCTACACCTTC. Protein product: CAWRTRTGGYGYTF.

The chain carries TRBV12-5 and TRBJ2-7; 9 nucleotides line up with TRBD1. Germline-derived CDR1 and CDR2 are LGHNT and FRNRAP. The V and J ends lost 5 bases and 5 bases, in that order; junction bases with no gene match: 7. The CDR3 covers 14 residues. The CDR3 sequence: CASGVGQGSNEQYF. The DNA of the CDR3 is TGTGCTAGTGGTGTGGGACAGGGCAGCAACGAGCAGTACTTC.

In its sample, this clone was seen once. This sequence joins TRBV19 and TRBJ1-1; tentatively, D is TRBD1 (5 bases). V was pared by 5 bases and J by 2 bases, with 12 bases between. CDR3 length equals 14 residues. Germline assignment: CDR1 LNHDA and CDR2 SQIVND (reference sequence). CDR3 nucleotide sequence: TGTGCCAGTAGTCTTACAGGATTCAACACTGAAGCTTTCTTT. It translates to CASSLTGFNTEAFF.

The genes are TRBV28 and TRBJ1-4; D may be TRBD1 (6 bases). Per germline, CDR1 MDHEN and CDR2 SYDVKM. The germline V and J ends were trimmed by 2 bases and 4 bases, with 8 bases remaining between them. This CDR3 contains 14 residues. CDR3 sequence (DNA): TGTGCCAGCAGTTTAACAGGGTATAATGAAAAACTGTTTTTT. Its protein is CASSLTGYNEKLFF.

CDR3 residues: CASSWDRSEQYF. The DNA for the CDR3 is TGCGCCAGCAGTTGGGACAGGAGCGAGCAGTACTTC. The gene calls are TRBV5-1 and TRBJ2-7, with 8 bases identical to TRBD1. Germline CDR1 and CDR2: SGHRS and YFSETQ. CDR3 length equals 12 residues. V shed 5 bases and J 6 bases; nucleotides not matched to a gene: 4.

The chain couples TRBV7-2 to TRBJ1-2; D is uncertain. V was clipped by 1 base and J by 2 bases, with 5 bases between them. Germline lookup yields CDR1 SGHTA and CDR2 FQGNSA. The CDR3 covers 13 residues. The CDR3 bases are TGTGCCAGCAGCTTAGAACAAAACTATGGCTACACCTTC. Protein product: CASSLEQNYGYTF.

This chain joins TRBV6-5 and TRBJ2-7; no clear D. Germline CDR1 and CDR2: MNHEY and SVGAGI. The V gene lost 1 base and the J gene lost 5 bases, with 15 bases spanning the gap. The CDR3 totals 15 residues. CDR3 nucleotides: TGTGCCAGCAGTTACTTCGCAGGTCCTCCCGACGAGCAGTACTTC. This translates into CASSYFAGPPDEQYF.

The genes are TRBV18 and TRBJ2-7; D perhaps matches TRBD2 (5 bases). With 0 bases removed from V and 0 bases from J, the gap between germline ends came to 12 bases. Per the germline V gene, CDR1 is KGHSH and CDR2 is LQKENI. This CDR3 has 16 residues. In DNA, the CDR3 is TGTGCCAGCTCACCACCGTACGGGGATGACTCCTACGAGCAGTACTTC. Translation: CASSPPYGDDSYEQYF.

This chain links TRBV4-1 with TRBJ2-1, with TRBD1 as a possible D gene (5 bases). V lost 0 bases to trimming and J lost 7 bases, with 13 bases between them. The CDR3 spans 15 residues. Germline V lookup: CDR1 MGHRA, CDR2 YSYEKL. CDR3 residues: CASSQDLSGWNEQFF. Here the CDR3 DNA reads TGCGCCAGCAGCCAAGATCTATCAGGGTGGAATGAGCAGTTCTTC.

The V call is TRBV6-5, the J call TRBJ2-1; no clear D gene. Germline assignment: CDR1 MNHEY and CDR2 SVGAGI. The V end lost 7 bases, the J end lost 1 base, and 11 bases lay between the germline ends. The CDR3 length is 14 residues. The chain's CDR3 is CASKKPLSYNEQFF. DNA of the CDR3: TGTGCCAGCAAAAAGCCCTTGTCCTACAATGAGCAGTTCTTC.

This chain links TRBV5-4 with TRBJ2-7; the D gene is possibly TRBD1 (6 bases). The germline V and J ends were trimmed by 0 bases and 0 bases, with 10 bases remaining between them. CDR1 is SGHNT and CDR2 is YYREEE in the germline V gene (reference sequence). The CDR3 has 15 residues. In nucleotides, the CDR3 is TGTGCCAGCAGCTTGGAAGGGGGATCCTCCTACGAGCAGTACTTC. It translates to CASSLEGGSSYEQYF.

This clone has a single count. The rearrangement uses TRBV29-1 and TRBJ1-5; no reliable D call. Germline V gene sequence: CDR1 SQVTM, CDR2 ANQGSEA. Trimming cost V 4 bases and J 2 bases, with 6 bases left between them. The CDR3 has 12 residues. CDR3: CSVAGGNQPQHF. The CDR3 nucleotides read TGCAGCGTTGCCGGGGGCAATCAGCCCCAGCATTTT.

The chain employs TRBV28 and TRBJ2-7; no clear D gene. Trimming shortened V by 3 bases and J by 0 bases, and 9 bases separated the two germline ends. This CDR3 comprises 14 residues. CDR1 MDHEN and CDR2 SYDVKM come from the germline V gene. Here the CDR3 DNA reads TGTGCCAGCAGTTTTAAGCTGCTCTCCTACGAGCAGTACTTC. Its translation: CASSFKLLSYEQYF.

The chain has TRBV7-2 and TRBJ1-2; D might be TRBD1 (5 bases). This CDR3 comprises 14 residues. V lost 2 bases and J lost 4, with 11 bases in between. Germline V lookup: CDR1 SGHTA, CDR2 FQGNSA. The CDR3 region has the DNA TGTGCCAGCAGCTTACATACACAGGCCTATGGCTACACCTTC. It specifies CASSLHTQAYGYTF.

This rearrangement joins TRBV5-1 to TRBJ1-2, with 9 nucleotides matching TRBD1. The CDR3 loop spans 14 amino acids. From germline, CDR1 is SGHRS and CDR2 YFSETQ. V dropped 0 bases and J dropped 3; count of bases not matched to a gene: 0. Here the CDR3 reads CASSLGDRDYGYTF. CDR3 bases: TGCGCCAGCAGCTTGGGGGACAGGGACTATGGCTACACCTTC.

The chain uses TRBV7-2 and TRBJ2-1; TRBD2 matches at 11 bases. With 5 bases clipped from V and 8 bases from J, the junction kept 8 bases outside the gene matches. Germline V gene lookup returns CDR1 SGHTA and CDR2 FQGNSA. This CDR3 contains 15 residues. The CDR3 here is CASSRSSGGQYEQFF. The CDR3 nucleotides read TGTGCCAGCAGCCGTTCTAGCGGGGGGCAGTATGAGCAGTTCTTC.

The chain is built from TRBV13 and TRBJ1-1; 8 positions agree with TRBD1. This CDR3 is 17 amino acids long. Germline V gene data show CDR1 as PRHDT and CDR2 as FYEKMQ (reference sequence). With V trimmed by 5 bases and J by 6 bases, 17 bases remained unmatched. This CDR3 reads CASSGLATGARSAEAFF. The CDR3 nucleotides read TGTGCCAGCAGCGGCCTCGCGACAGGGGCACGAAGCGCTGAAGCTTTCTTT.

This chain links TRBV29-1 with TRBJ2-1; 7 bases agree with TRBD2. Per the germline V gene, CDR1 is SQVTM and CDR2 is ANQGSEA. The CDR3 consists of 15 residues. V trimming: 7 bases; J trimming: 0 bases; junction bases outside the gene matches: 9. CDR3 nucleotide sequence: TGCAGCGCCCAATGGGGGGACTACTCCTACAATGAGCAGTTCTTC. Amino acid sequence: CSAQWGDYSYNEQFF.

The genes are TRBV5-1 and TRBJ1-1, with D maybe TRBD1 (5 bases). The length of the CDR3 is 14 residues. The V gene's germline CDR1 is SGHRS and CDR2 YFSETQ. Trimming stripped 4 bases from V and 4 bases from J, with 14 bases between. Here the CDR3 DNA reads TGCGCCAGCAGCCCAATAGCCGGGGGCACTGAAGCTTTCTTT. This codes for CASSPIAGGTEAFF.

The CDR3 DNA sequence: TGTGCCAGCAGCCCACAAGGGGGGGTCGAGCAGTACTTC. This sequence encodes CASSPQGGVEQYF. This chain uses TRBV7-3 with TRBJ2-7; the D gene is possibly TRBD2 (7 bases). This CDR3 is built from 13 residues. The V end lost 5 bases, the J end lost 6 bases, and 14 bases lay between the germline ends. From germline, CDR1 is SGHTA and CDR2 FQGTGA.

This chain connects TRBV24-1 to TRBJ2-7; TRBD1 agrees at 8 bases. The CDR3 loop spans 16 amino acids. Germline assignment: CDR1 KGHDR and CDR2 SFDVKD. After removal of 2 bases from V and 5 bases from J, the junction contained 10 bases not matched to a gene. CDR3 coding DNA: TGTGCCACCAGTGATTCTTGGGGACAGGCTGTGGACGAGCAGTACTTC. The encoded protein is CATSDSWGQAVDEQYF.

The rearrangement joins TRBV28 to TRBJ2-7; D might be TRBD1 (7 bases). V was clipped by 7 bases and J by 4 bases, with 20 bases between them. The CDR3 is made up of 15 amino acids. Germline assignment: CDR1 MDHEN and CDR2 SYDVKM. CDR3 in DNA: TGTGCCAGCACCCCCTATGGGGGGACAGCTTACGAGCAGTACTTC. It translates to CASTPYGGTAYEQYF.

This rearrangement joins TRBV11-2 to TRBJ2-5, with TRBD2 matching over 13 bases. Germline assignment: CDR1 SGHAT and CDR2 FQNNGV. This CDR3 has 17 residues. V dropped 1 base and J dropped 2; count of bases not matched to a gene: 4. The CDR3 loop reads CASSLGLAGGTQETQYF. Written as DNA, the CDR3 is TGTGCCAGCAGCTTAGGACTAGCGGGGGGTACTCAAGAGACCCAGTACTTC.

Only a few counts were recorded for this clone. The gene calls are TRBV5-1 and TRBJ2-1; 15 bases fit TRBD2. Germline values: CDR1 SGHRS, CDR2 YFSETQ. The CDR3 is made up of 20 amino acids. V gave up 4 bases and J gave up 6 bases; unmatched junction bases: 17. CDR3 DNA: TGCGCCAGCAGCCCTAGACAGCCCAGGACTAGCGGGGGGGATTTCAATGAGCAGTTCTTC. Its protein is CASSPRQPRTSGGDFNEQFF.

This clone was detected a few times. The chain joins TRBV4-1 to TRBJ1-2, with D possibly TRBD1 on 6 matching bases. CDR1 is MGHRA, CDR2 YSYEKL, per germline. The V and J ends lost 4 bases and 1 base respectively, with 16 bases between them. This CDR3 spans 16 amino acids. The CDR3 DNA sequence: TGCGCCAGCAGCCTCTTACCGGGACACCTTAACTATGGCTACACCTTC. Translation: CASSLLPGHLNYGYTF.

The chain employs TRBV5-1 and TRBJ1-4; tentatively, D is TRBD1 (5 bases). Per the germline V gene, CDR1 is SGHRS and CDR2 is YFSETQ. Trimming took off 6 bases at V and 10 bases at J, with 16 bases between the two ends. This CDR3 contains 13 residues. CDR3 sequence (DNA): TGCGCCAGCACGGACCAGGTTAGGGGAAAACTGTTTTTT. Translating gives CASTDQVRGKLFF.